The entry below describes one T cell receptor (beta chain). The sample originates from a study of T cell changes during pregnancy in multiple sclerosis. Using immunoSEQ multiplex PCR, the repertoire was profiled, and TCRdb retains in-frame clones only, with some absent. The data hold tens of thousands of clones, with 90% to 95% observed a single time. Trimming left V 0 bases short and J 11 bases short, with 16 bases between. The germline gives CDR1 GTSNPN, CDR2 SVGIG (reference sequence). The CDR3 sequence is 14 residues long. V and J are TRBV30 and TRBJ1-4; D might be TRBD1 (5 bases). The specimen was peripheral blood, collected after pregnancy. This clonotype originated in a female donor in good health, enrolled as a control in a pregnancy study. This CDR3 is CAWSVKGAGLKLFF. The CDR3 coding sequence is TGTGCCTGGAGTGTAAAAGGGGCAGGGCTGAAACTGTTTTTT.